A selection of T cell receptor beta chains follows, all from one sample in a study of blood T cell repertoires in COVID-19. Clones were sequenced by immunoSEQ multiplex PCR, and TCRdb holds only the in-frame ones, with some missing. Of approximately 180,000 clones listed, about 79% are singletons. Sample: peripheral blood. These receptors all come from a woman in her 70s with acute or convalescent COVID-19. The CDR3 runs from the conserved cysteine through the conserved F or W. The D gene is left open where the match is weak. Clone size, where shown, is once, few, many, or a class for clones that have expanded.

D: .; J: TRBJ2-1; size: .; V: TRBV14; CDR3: CASSPPGLAPGFEQFF; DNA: TGTGCCAGCAGCCCCCCTGGCCTAGCCCCTGGTTTTGAGCAGTTCTTC
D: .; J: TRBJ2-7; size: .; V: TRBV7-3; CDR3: CASSLTGGDSYEQYF; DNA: TGTGCCAGCAGCTTAACGGGGGGAGATTCCTACGAGCAGTACTTC
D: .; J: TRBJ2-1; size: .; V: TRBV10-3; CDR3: CAISTLAATSYNEQFF; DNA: TGTGCCATCAGTACGTTAGCGGCCACCTCCTACAATGAGCAGTTCTTC
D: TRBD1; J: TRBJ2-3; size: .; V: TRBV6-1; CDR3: CASSDNRGYSTDTQYF; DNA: TGTGCCAGCAGTGATAACAGGGGGTATAGCACAGATACGCAGTATTTT
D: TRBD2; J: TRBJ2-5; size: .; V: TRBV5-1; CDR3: CASSLPGGSQETQYF; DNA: TGCGCCAGCAGCTTGCCGGGAGGGTCCCAAGAGACCCAGTACTTC
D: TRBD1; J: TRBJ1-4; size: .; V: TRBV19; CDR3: CASSPDREEKLFF; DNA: TGTGCCAGTAGCCCCGACAGGGAGGAAAAACTGTTTTTT
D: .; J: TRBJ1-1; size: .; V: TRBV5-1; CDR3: CASSGEGLLEAFF; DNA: TGCGCCAGCAGTGGGGAGGGTTTACTTGAAGCTTTCTTT
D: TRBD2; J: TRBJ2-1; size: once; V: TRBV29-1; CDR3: CSAPGLGSNEQFF; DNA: TGCAGCGCTCCGGGACTAGGGTCTAATGAGCAGTTCTTC
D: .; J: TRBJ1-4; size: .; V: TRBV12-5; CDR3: CASWRPSTVYATNEKLFF; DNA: TGTGCTAGTTGGCGACCGTCGACAGTTTATGCAACTAATGAAAAACTGTTTTTT
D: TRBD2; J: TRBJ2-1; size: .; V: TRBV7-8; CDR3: CASSPGREGGNEQFF; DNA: TGTGCCAGCAGCCCCGGGCGGGAGGGGGGTAATGAGCAGTTCTTC
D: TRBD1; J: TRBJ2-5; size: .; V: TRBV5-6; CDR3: CASSLGQGVGRWETQYF; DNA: TGTGCCAGCAGCTTGGGACAGGGGGTAGGGAGGTGGGAGACCCAGTACTTC
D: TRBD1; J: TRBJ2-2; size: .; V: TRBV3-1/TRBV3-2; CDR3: CASSPGTGTDTGELFF; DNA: TGTGCCAGCAGCCCCGGGACAGGGACGGACACCGGGGAGCTGTTTTTT
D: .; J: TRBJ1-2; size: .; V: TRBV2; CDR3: CASSGQAFHGYTF; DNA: TGTGCCAGCAGTGGACAGGCGTTCCATGGCTACACCTTC
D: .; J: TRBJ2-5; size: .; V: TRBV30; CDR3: CAWKRQGGAGTQYF; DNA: TGTGCCTGGAAAAGGCAGGGGGGAGCGGGGACCCAGTACTTC
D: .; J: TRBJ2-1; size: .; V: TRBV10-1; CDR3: CASSDPGAGNEQFF; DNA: TGCGCCAGCAGTGATCCAGGAGCGGGCAATGAGCAGTTCTTC
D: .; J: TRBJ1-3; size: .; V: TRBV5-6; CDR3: CASSLAGGNTIYF; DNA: TGTGCCAGCAGCTTGGCAGGGGGAAACACCATATATTTT
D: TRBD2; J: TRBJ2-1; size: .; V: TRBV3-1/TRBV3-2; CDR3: CASSQDGLARSYNEQFF; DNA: TGTGCCAGCAGCCAAGATGGACTAGCGCGCTCCTACAATGAGCAGTTCTTC